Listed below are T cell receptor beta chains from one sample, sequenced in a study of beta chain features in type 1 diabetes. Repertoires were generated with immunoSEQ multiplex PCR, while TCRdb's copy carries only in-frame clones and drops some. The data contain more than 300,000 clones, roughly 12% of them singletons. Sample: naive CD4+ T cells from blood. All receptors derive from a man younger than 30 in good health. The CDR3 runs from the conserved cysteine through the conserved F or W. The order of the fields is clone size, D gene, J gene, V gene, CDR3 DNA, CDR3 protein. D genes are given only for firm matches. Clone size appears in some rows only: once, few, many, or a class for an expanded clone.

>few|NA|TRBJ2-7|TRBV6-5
TGTGCCAGCAGCTCTAGACCGGGCGAGCAGTACTTC
CASSSRPGEQYF
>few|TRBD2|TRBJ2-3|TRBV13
TGTGCCAGCACCCAGGACGGACTAGCGGGAGGGTACACAGATACGCAGTATTTT
CASTQDGLAGGYTDTQYF
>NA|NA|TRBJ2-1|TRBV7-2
TGTGCCAGCAGCTTAGGAGGGGGGGCCTACAATGAGCAGTTCTTC
CASSLGGGAYNEQFF
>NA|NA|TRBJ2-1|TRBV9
TGTGCCAGCAGCGCACTGTACGCGGGGGCACTATTGGAGGAGCAGTTCTTC
CASSALYAGALLEEQFF
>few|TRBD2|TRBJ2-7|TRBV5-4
TGTGCCAGCAGCTTGGCGGGACTAGCGGGACTCTCCTACGAGCAGTACTTC
CASSLAGLAGLSYEQYF
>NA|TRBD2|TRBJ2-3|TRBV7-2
TGTGCCAGCAGCTTAAGGCTAGCGGGAGGAACAGATACGCAGTATTTT
CASSLRLAGGTDTQYF
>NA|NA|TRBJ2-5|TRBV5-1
TGCGCCAGCAGCTTTGGACAGCGAATTCAAGAGACCCAGTACTTC
CASSFGQRIQETQYF
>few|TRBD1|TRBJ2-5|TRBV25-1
TGTGCCAGCAGTCCGCGGACAGGGCAAGAGACCCAGTACTTC
CASSPRTGQETQYF
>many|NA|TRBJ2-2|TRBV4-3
TGCGCCAGCAGCCAAGATCTCCATGCGGGCACCGGGGAGCTGTTTTTT
CASSQDLHAGTGELFF
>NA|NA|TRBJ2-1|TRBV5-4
TGTGCCAGCAGCTTTACGAGGCGGAGCTCCTACAATGAGCAGTTCTTC
CASSFTRRSSYNEQFF
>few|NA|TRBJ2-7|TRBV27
TGTGCCAGCAGTCCATGGGACACCTACGAGCAGTACTTC
CASSPWDTYEQYF
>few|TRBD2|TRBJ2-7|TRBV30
TGTGCCTGGAGTCGGGGACTAGCGGCCTACGAGCAGTACTTC
CAWSRGLAAYEQYF
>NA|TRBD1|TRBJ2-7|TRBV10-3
TGTGCCACCTCGGGACAGAACTCCTACGAGCAGTACTTC
CATSGQNSYEQYF
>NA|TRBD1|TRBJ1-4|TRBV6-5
TGTGCCAGCAGTCGACAGGGACTTAATGAAAAACTGTTTTTT
CASSRQGLNEKLFF
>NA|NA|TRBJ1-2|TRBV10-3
TGTGCCATCAGTGCCCCTGGGGAGAGCTATGGCTACACCTTC
CAISAPGESYGYTF
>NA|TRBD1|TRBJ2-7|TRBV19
TGTGCCAGTAGTGTACCCGGGACAGTAGCCTACGAGCAGTACTTC
CASSVPGTVAYEQYF
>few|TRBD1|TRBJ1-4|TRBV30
TGTGCCTGGAGTGTATATCGGCCGGACAGGGGGCGAAGGGAACTGTTTTTT
CAWSVYRPDRGRRELFF
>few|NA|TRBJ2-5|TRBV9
TGTGCCAGCAGCAACCACGGGGTCCCACCGGAGACCCAGTACTTC
CASSNHGVPPETQYF
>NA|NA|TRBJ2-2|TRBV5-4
TGTGCCAGCAGCTTGGCAAGGGGCCCCACCGGGGAGCTGTTTTTT
CASSLARGPTGELFF
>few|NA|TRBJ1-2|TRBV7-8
TGTGCCAGCAGCTTAGAACGCGTCACCCCCAAGCGTGGCTACACCTTC
CASSLERVTPKRGYTF
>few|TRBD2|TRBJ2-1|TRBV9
TGTGCCAGCAGCCAACCAGGGACTAGCGGAAACAATGAGCAGTTCTTC
CASSQPGTSGNNEQFF
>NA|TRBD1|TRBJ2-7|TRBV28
TGTGCCAGCAGGGGACAGGGGGTGAACGAGCAGTACTTC
CASRGQGVNEQYF
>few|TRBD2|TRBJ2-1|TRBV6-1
TGTGCCAGCAGTAAAGCGGGGGCGGAATACAATGAGCAGTTCTTC
CASSKAGAEYNEQFF
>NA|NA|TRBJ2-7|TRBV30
TGTGCCTGGAACAACTTTGGGGGCTTGGACCGCTCCTACGAGCAGTACTTC
CAWNNFGGLDRSYEQYF
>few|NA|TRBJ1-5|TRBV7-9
TGTGCCAGCAGCGACAGCGTGGCAGATAGCAATCAGCCCCAGCATTTT
CASSDSVADSNQPQHF
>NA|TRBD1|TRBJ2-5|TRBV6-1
TGTGCCAGCAGAGCATCCCAGGGGGCCCAAGAGACCCAGTACTTC
CASRASQGAQETQYF
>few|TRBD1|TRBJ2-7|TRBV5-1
TGCGCCAGCAGCCCGAGACAGGGGCTGGGGGAGCAGTACTTC
CASSPRQGLGEQYF
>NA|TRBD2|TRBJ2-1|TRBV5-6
TGTGCCAGCAGCTTGGATCTAGCGGGAGCGAATGAGCAGTTCTTC
CASSLDLAGANEQFF
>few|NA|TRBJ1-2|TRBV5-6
TGTGCCAGCAGCTTGGTGGATCTCGAGCGCTATGGCTACACCTTC
CASSLVDLERYGYTF
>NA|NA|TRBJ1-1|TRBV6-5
TGTGCCAGCAGAAATCAGGCCCAGGCGAACACTGAAGCTTTCTTT
CASRNQAQANTEAFF
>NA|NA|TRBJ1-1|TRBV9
TGTGCCAGCAGCGTAGCTATTGGGGGGGTCACTGAAGCTTTCTTT
CASSVAIGGVTEAFF
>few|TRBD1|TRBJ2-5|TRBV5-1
TGCGCCAGCAGCCAACAGGGGGCTTCGAGCGAGACCCAGTACTTC
CASSQQGASSETQYF
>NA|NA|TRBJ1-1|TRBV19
TGTGCCAGTAGTGAAATGGGGAGTCTCTGGAACACTGAAGCTTTCTTT
CASSEMGSLWNTEAFF
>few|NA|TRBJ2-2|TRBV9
TGTGCCAGCAGCGTAGTCAGGGCCAACACCGGGGAGCTGTTTTTT
CASSVVRANTGELFF
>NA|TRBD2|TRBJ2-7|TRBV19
TGTGCCAGTAGTATAGGGCGCGGGAGCTCCTACGAGCAGTACTTC
CASSIGRGSSYEQYF
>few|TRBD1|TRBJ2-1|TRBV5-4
TGTGCCAGCAGCGAGGGACAGGTGGTGGATGAGCAGTTCTTC
CASSEGQVVDEQFF
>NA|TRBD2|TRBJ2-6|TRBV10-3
TGTGCCATCAGTGAAGGTAGCGGGAGAGCCGGGGCCAACGTCCTGACTTTC
CAISEGSGRAGANVLTF
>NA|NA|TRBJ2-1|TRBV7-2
TGTGCCAGCAGCTCAGGAGGCGGATCCTACAATGAGCAGTTCTTC
CASSSGGGSYNEQFF